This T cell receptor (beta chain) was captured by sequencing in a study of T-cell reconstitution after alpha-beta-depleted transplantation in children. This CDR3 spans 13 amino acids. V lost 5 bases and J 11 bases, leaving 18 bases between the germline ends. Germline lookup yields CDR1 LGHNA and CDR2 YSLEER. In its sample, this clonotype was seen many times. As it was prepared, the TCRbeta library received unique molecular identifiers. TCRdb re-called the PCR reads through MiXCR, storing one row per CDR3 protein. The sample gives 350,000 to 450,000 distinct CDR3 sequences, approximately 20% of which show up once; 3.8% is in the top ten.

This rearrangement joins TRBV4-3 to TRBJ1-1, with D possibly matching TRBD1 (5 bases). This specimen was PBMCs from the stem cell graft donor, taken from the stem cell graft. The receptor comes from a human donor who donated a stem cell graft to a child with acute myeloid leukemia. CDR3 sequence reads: CASSWGEGRVAFF. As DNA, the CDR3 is TGCGCCAGCAGCTGGGGTGAGGGGCGTGTGGCTTTCTTT.